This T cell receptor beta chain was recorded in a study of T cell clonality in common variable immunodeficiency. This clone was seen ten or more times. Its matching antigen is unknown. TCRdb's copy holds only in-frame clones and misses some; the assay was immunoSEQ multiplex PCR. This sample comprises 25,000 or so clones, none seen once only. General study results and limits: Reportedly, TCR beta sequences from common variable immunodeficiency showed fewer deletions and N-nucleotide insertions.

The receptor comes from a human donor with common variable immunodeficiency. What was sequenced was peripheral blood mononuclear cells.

CDR3 DNA, as far as it was read: TGTGCCAGCAGCTTAGGAGGGCTCAACGAG. This translates into CASSLGGLNE. The full CDR3 protein reads CASSLGGLNEQYF. The chain joins TRBV7-2 to TRBJ2-7; TRBD2 is a possible D gene (5 bases). The CDR3 goes on 3 residues after the read ends, and that part is filled in from the germline J gene. This CDR3 has 13 residues. Trimming removed 1 base from V and 5 bases from J, with 9 bases in between. From germline, CDR1 is SGHTA and CDR2 FQGNSA.